This is a list of T cell receptor beta chains from one sample in a study of blood T cell repertoires in COVID-19. The data were produced by immunoSEQ multiplex PCR, yet TCRdb's version contains in-frame clones alone and is incomplete. The repertoire holds 180,000 or so clones, over 75% seen once, with roughly 11% in the top ten. Sequencing was carried out using PBMCs or T cells enriched from blood (not recorded which). All receptors derive from a man between 50 and 59 years old who had recovered from COVID-19. CDR3s include the opening cysteine and the closing phenylalanine or tryptophan. The order of the fields is V gene, D gene, J gene, clone size, CDR3 protein, CDR3 DNA. A D gene is named only where the DNA matches it firmly. Clone size is given for some rows only: seen once, a few or many times, or a class if the clone is expanded.

v_gene: TRBV9; d_gene: NA; j_gene: TRBJ2-7; abundance: NA; CDR3aa: CASSQGLGPYEQYF; CDR3nt: TGTGCCAGCAGCCAGGGGCTGGGGCCCTACGAGCAGTACTTC
v_gene: TRBV19; d_gene: TRBD2; j_gene: TRBJ2-3; abundance: NA; CDR3aa: CATISQRGWSDTQYF; CDR3nt: TGTGCCACCATTTCCCAGCGGGGGTGGTCAGATACGCAGTATTTT
v_gene: TRBV7-8; d_gene: NA; j_gene: TRBJ1-2; abundance: NA; CDR3aa: CASSREGADGYTF; CDR3nt: TGTGCCAGCAGCAGGGAGGGCGCAGACGGCTACACCTTC
v_gene: TRBV28; d_gene: TRBD1; j_gene: TRBJ1-4; abundance: NA; CDR3aa: CASNLLQGGREKLFF; CDR3nt: TGTGCCAGCAACCTTTTACAGGGGGGCCGGGAAAAACTGTTTTTT
v_gene: TRBV6-5; d_gene: TRBD1; j_gene: TRBJ2-1; abundance: NA; CDR3aa: CASSYSGTGYNEQFF; CDR3nt: TGTGCCAGCAGTTACTCAGGGACAGGATACAATGAGCAGTTCTTC
v_gene: TRBV5-1; d_gene: TRBD2; j_gene: TRBJ2-1; abundance: NA; CDR3aa: CASSLEVAGGYNEQFF; CDR3nt: TGCGCCAGCAGCTTGGAGGTAGCGGGAGGTTACAATGAGCAGTTCTTC
v_gene: TRBV7-8; d_gene: NA; j_gene: TRBJ2-1; abundance: NA; CDR3aa: CASSLAGLPGFNEQFF; CDR3nt: TGTGCCAGCAGCTTAGCGGGACTGCCCGGATTCAATGAGCAGTTCTTC
v_gene: TRBV18; d_gene: NA; j_gene: TRBJ1-4; abundance: NA; CDR3aa: CASSLQEREKLFF; CDR3nt: TGTGCCAGCTCACTCCAGGAGCGGGAAAAACTGTTTTTT
v_gene: TRBV15; d_gene: NA; j_gene: TRBJ2-5; abundance: NA; CDR3aa: CATSPTVPQETQYF; CDR3nt: TGTGCCACCAGCCCGACTGTCCCCCAAGAGACCCAGTACTTC
v_gene: TRBV5-1; d_gene: NA; j_gene: TRBJ1-1; abundance: once; CDR3aa: CASSLPGNSPEAFF; CDR3nt: TGCGCCAGCAGCTTGCCAGGAAACAGCCCTGAAGCTTTCTTT
v_gene: TRBV5-1; d_gene: TRBD1; j_gene: TRBJ1-6; abundance: NA; CDR3aa: CASSFTGGSDNSPLHF; CDR3nt: TGCGCCAGCAGCTTTACAGGGGGTTCGGATAATTCACCCCTCCACTTT
v_gene: TRBV24-1; d_gene: TRBD1; j_gene: TRBJ2-6; abundance: NA; CDR3aa: CATSDFGRGFPGANVLTF; CDR3nt: TGTGCCACCAGTGATTTTGGCAGGGGGTTCCCTGGGGCCAACGTCCTGACTTTC
v_gene: TRBV5-1; d_gene: NA; j_gene: TRBJ2-3; abundance: NA; CDR3aa: CASSIGGADTQYF; CDR3nt: TGCGCCAGCAGCATAGGAGGGGCAGATACGCAGTATTTT
v_gene: TRBV7-2; d_gene: NA; j_gene: TRBJ2-7; abundance: NA; CDR3aa: CASSLEGGAYEQYF; CDR3nt: TGTGCCAGCAGCTTAGAAGGGGGTGCCTACGAGCAGTACTTC
v_gene: TRBV30; d_gene: NA; j_gene: TRBJ2-3; abundance: NA; CDR3aa: CAWIGDTQYF; CDR3nt: TGTGCCTGGATCGGAGATACGCAGTATTTT
v_gene: TRBV28; d_gene: NA; j_gene: TRBJ2-7; abundance: NA; CDR3aa: CASSFSGERYEQYF; CDR3nt: TGTGCCAGCAGTTTCTCGGGGGAGCGGTACGAGCAGTACTTC
v_gene: TRBV28; d_gene: TRBD2; j_gene: TRBJ2-7; abundance: NA; CDR3aa: CASSLLTSGVTYEQYF; CDR3nt: TGTGCCAGCAGTTTACTCACTAGCGGGGTTACCTACGAGCAGTACTTC
v_gene: TRBV18; d_gene: TRBD1; j_gene: TRBJ2-7; abundance: NA; CDR3aa: CASSPGQGVEQYF; CDR3nt: TGTGCCAGCTCCCCGGGACAGGGAGTCGAGCAGTACTTC
v_gene: TRBV5-8; d_gene: NA; j_gene: TRBJ1-1; abundance: NA; CDR3aa: CASSVGTTPNLHTEAFF; CDR3nt: TGTGCCAGCAGCGTCGGGACAACCCCTAATCTCCATACTGAAGCTTTCTTT
v_gene: TRBV10-1; d_gene: TRBD2; j_gene: TRBJ2-4; abundance: NA; CDR3aa: CASIPGRVAKNIQYF; CDR3nt: TGCGCCAGCATCCCAGGGAGGGTGGCCAAAAACATTCAGTACTTC
v_gene: TRBV9; d_gene: NA; j_gene: TRBJ2-2; abundance: NA; CDR3aa: CASSPNRVDTGELFF; CDR3nt: TGTGCCAGCAGCCCGAACAGGGTGGACACCGGGGAGCTGTTTTTT
v_gene: TRBV5-8; d_gene: TRBD1; j_gene: TRBJ1-2; abundance: NA; CDR3aa: CASSAITGTGSYGYTF; CDR3nt: TGTGCCAGCAGCGCAATCACCGGGACAGGGTCGTATGGCTACACCTTC
v_gene: TRBV6-5; d_gene: TRBD1; j_gene: TRBJ1-3; abundance: NA; CDR3aa: CASSYRTGSGNTIYF; CDR3nt: TGTGCCAGCAGTTACCGGACAGGTTCTGGAAACACCATATATTTT
v_gene: TRBV7-9; d_gene: TRBD1; j_gene: TRBJ2-3; abundance: NA; CDR3aa: CASSLGTGVTDTQYF; CDR3nt: TGTGCCAGCAGCTTAGGGACAGGAGTCACAGATACGCAGTATTTT
v_gene: TRBV27; d_gene: TRBD1; j_gene: TRBJ2-5; abundance: once; CDR3aa: CASREWDRGWETQYF; CDR3nt: TGTGCCAGCAGAGAATGGGACAGGGGTTGGGAGACCCAGTACTTC
v_gene: TRBV29-1; d_gene: TRBD1; j_gene: TRBJ2-3; abundance: few; CDR3aa: CSVDRRDRGTDTQYF; CDR3nt: TGCAGCGTTGATAGGAGGGACAGGGGGACAGATACGCAGTATTTT
v_gene: TRBV7-9; d_gene: NA; j_gene: TRBJ1-5; abundance: NA; CDR3aa: CASSPGGGRLDQPQHF; CDR3nt: TGTGCCAGCAGCCCAGGAGGCGGCAGGTTGGATCAGCCCCAGCATTTT
v_gene: TRBV19; d_gene: TRBD2; j_gene: TRBJ2-6; abundance: NA; CDR3aa: CATGGGRTGGVPGANVLTF; CDR3nt: TGTGCCACCGGCGGGGGGAGGACCGGCGGCGTTCCTGGGGCCAACGTCCTGACTTTC
v_gene: TRBV19; d_gene: NA; j_gene: TRBJ2-2; abundance: once; CDR3aa: CASSGHRAGAGELFF; CDR3nt: TGTGCCAGTAGCGGCCACAGGGCGGGGGCCGGGGAGCTGTTTTTT
v_gene: TRBV2; d_gene: NA; j_gene: TRBJ2-5; abundance: once; CDR3aa: CASGGIDRKETQYF; CDR3nt: TGTGCCAGCGGGGGGATAGACAGAAAAGAGACCCAGTACTTC
v_gene: TRBV4-2; d_gene: NA; j_gene: TRBJ1-2; abundance: few; CDR3aa: CASSQDRTAYGYTF; CDR3nt: TGTGCCAGCAGCCAAGATCGGACAGCCTATGGCTACACCTTC
v_gene: TRBV5-1; d_gene: TRBD1; j_gene: TRBJ2-7; abundance: NA; CDR3aa: CASAGTGALEQYF; CDR3nt: TGCGCCAGTGCCGGGACAGGGGCCTTGGAGCAGTACTTC